The 7 T cell receptor beta chains in this list originate from one sample, sequenced in a study of shared clonotypes between healthy human individuals. Measured with immunoSEQ multiplex PCR; TCRdb has only the in-frame clones, and not every one. The sample has fewer than 850,000 clones, 55% to 75% seen once. The sequenced material came from memory CD4+ T cells sorted from blood. Subset given: CD45RA-negative fraction. Source of these receptors: a woman younger than 45 in good health.

The chain links TRBV28 to TRBJ2-7, with D tentatively TRBD1 (6 bases). V dropped 3 bases and J dropped 3 bases, with 9 bases sitting between them. The germline V gene encodes CDR1 MDHEN and CDR2 SYDVKM. The CDR3 contains 13 residues. CDR3 sequence (DNA): TGTGCCAGCAGTTTGCACAGGGTCTACGAGCAGTACTTC. This gives the protein CASSLHRVYEQYF.

This chain links TRBV12-2 with TRBJ1-5; TRBD1 is taken as the D call from the table, unchecked against the DNA. TRBV12-2 is a documented pseudogene. This CDR3 spans 14 amino acids. The DNA of the CDR3 is TGTGCAAGTCGTAAAAACAGGGCGAGGCAGCCCCAGCATTTT. It codes for CASRKNRARQPQHF.

The J gene is TRBJ2-4, the V gene TRBV9, with 12 nucleotides matching TRBD2. Looked up from germline, CDR1 is SGDLS and CDR2 is YYNGEE. The CDR3 is 18 amino acids. The junction had 5 bases not matched to a gene; V was cut back by 0 bases and J by 1 base. In nucleotides, the CDR3 is TGTGCCAGCAGCGTAGAGGCTAGCGGGAGGGGTGCCAAAAACATTCAGTACTTC. Amino acids: CASSVEASGRGAKNIQYF.

The chain employs TRBV4-1 and TRBJ1-1; 8 positions match TRBD1. There are 17 residues in the CDR3. The V gene end was trimmed by 2 bases and the J gene end by 1 base; junction bases not matched to a gene: 9. Germline CDR1 MGHRA, CDR2 YSYEKL. The CDR3 protein is CASSQPHRGMGNTEAFF. CDR3 bases: TGCGCCAGCAGCCAACCCCACAGGGGGATGGGGAACACTGAAGCTTTCTTT.

The sample holds one count of this clone. The rearrangement joins TRBV28 to TRBJ2-6, with 8 bases identical to TRBD2. Germline assignment: CDR1 MDHEN and CDR2 SYDVKM. J lost 0 bases, V lost 7 bases, and 5 bases had no gene match. CDR3 size: 16 residues. The CDR3: CASISGGDSGANVLTF. The CDR3 DNA sequence: TGTGCCAGCATCTCCGGGGGGGACTCTGGGGCCAACGTCCTGACTTTC.

The chain carries TRBV5-1 and TRBJ2-7; D gene ambiguous. Trimming removed 4 bases from V and 0 bases from J, with 20 bases in between. CDR3 length: 17 residues. Per germline, CDR1 SGHRS and CDR2 YFSETQ. The CDR3 sequence: CASSPTTDAWSSYEQYF. The CDR3 coding sequence is TGCGCCAGCAGCCCCACTACAGACGCCTGGAGCTCCTACGAGCAGTACTTC.

In its sample, this clone was seen once. The V and J genes are TRBV2 and TRBJ2-3; D might be TRBD2 (6 bases). The CDR3 covers 15 residues. Germline values: CDR1 SNHLY, CDR2 FYNNEI. Trimming shortened V by 4 bases and J by 9 bases, and 20 bases separated the two germline ends. The CDR3 region is CASSGEEHARSTQYF. Written as DNA, the CDR3 is TGTGCCAGCAGTGGGGAGGAACATGCCAGGTCCACGCAGTATTTT.